Listed here are 29 T cell receptor beta chains from one sample, sequenced in a study of T-cell memory formation after mild COVID-19. TCRdb reanalysed the 5' RACE reads using MiXCR and keeps one entry per CDR3 protein. The data show under 450,000 distinct CDR3 sequences, 23% seen once. Sequenced material: PBMCs or a T cell subset sorted from them (not recorded which). The receptors originated from an adult woman who had mild COVID-19 (a few samples of this study predate the infection). Cell type and time point are not known.

There are a few counts of this clonotype. The chain joins TRBV7-9 to TRBJ2-7, with TRBD2 matching 9 bases. The CDR3 has 15 residues. V was pared by 4 bases and J by 4 bases, with 8 bases of the junction left unmatched. Per germline, CDR1 SEHNR and CDR2 FQNEAQ (reference sequence). CDR3 sequence: CASSSSGILLYEQYF. The DNA for the CDR3 is TGTGCCAGCAGCTCTAGCGGGATACTGTTATACGAGCAGTACTTC.

The chain couples TRBV3-1 to TRBJ2-1, with D perhaps TRBD1 or TRBD2 (5 bases each). V was trimmed by 8 bases and J by 4 bases, leaving 9 bases between them. Germline-derived CDR1 and CDR2 are LGHDT and YNNKEL (reference sequence). The CDR3 is 12 residues long. The CDR3 protein is CASRDPYNEQFF. The CDR3 region has the DNA TGTGCCAGCCGGGACCCATACAATGAGCAGTTCTTC.

The chain joins TRBV7-2 to TRBJ2-3; D not certain. With 5 bases removed from V and 0 bases from J, the gap between germline ends came to 15 bases. CDR3 length equals 16 residues. CDR1 SGHTA and CDR2 FQGNSA come from the germline V gene. The CDR3 region is CASSQDGPPSTDTQYF. The DNA for the CDR3 is TGTGCCAGCAGCCAAGACGGCCCTCCTAGCACAGATACGCAGTATTTT.

The chain links TRBV5-1 to TRBJ2-7, with D hard to call. Germline V gives CDR1 SGHRS, CDR2 YFSETQ. The CDR3 contains 17 residues. V lost 4 bases and J lost 0, with 20 bases in between. For the CDR3, the DNA is TGCGCCAGCAGCGGTTCGTCCCATCGCGGAAACTCCTACGAGCAGTACTTC. Amino acid sequence: CASSGSSHRGNSYEQYF.

This clonotype was counted only a few times. The chain recombines TRBV10-3 with TRBJ2-7; tentatively, D is TRBD2 (6 bases). CDR3 length equals 15 residues. Per the germline V gene, CDR1 is ENHRY and CDR2 is SYGVKD. V lost 6 bases and J lost 3, with 18 bases in between. In nucleotides, the CDR3 is TGTGCCATCAGGCAAGATTCGGGACTCCACTACGAGCAGTACTTC. Amino acid sequence: CAIRQDSGLHYEQYF.

Only a few counts were recorded for this clonotype. The rearrangement joins TRBV3-1 to TRBJ2-3, with 8 bases matching TRBD2. The CDR3 length is 16 residues. Germline-derived CDR1 and CDR2 are LGHDT and YNNKEL (reference sequence). V trimming: 0 bases; J trimming: 8 bases; junction bases outside the gene matches: 10. The CDR3 loop reads CASSQDLVAGGSTQYF. CDR3 coding DNA: TGTGCCAGCAGCCAAGATTTGGTGGCGGGGGGTTCTACGCAGTATTTT.

In this sample, this clonotype turned up a few times. The chain has TRBV29-1 and TRBJ2-7; no firm D call. With 4 bases removed from V and 5 bases from J, the gap between germline ends came to 12 bases. This CDR3 is built from 12 residues. The germline gives CDR1 SQVTM, CDR2 ANQGSEA. CDR3 loop: CSVAVGRHEQYF. The CDR3 coding sequence is TGCAGCGTTGCGGTCGGTCGCCACGAGCAGTACTTC.

The CDR3 spells CASSLVGQGLNYGYTF. DNA of the CDR3: TGCGCCAGCAGCTTGGTGGGCCAGGGATTGAACTATGGCTACACCTTC. The J gene is TRBJ1-2, the V gene TRBV5-1, with D possibly being TRBD1 (5 bases). The V end lost 0 bases, the J end lost 2 bases, and 14 bases lay between the germline ends. The germline CDR1 and CDR2 sequences are SGHRS and YFSETQ. The CDR3 sequence is 16 residues long.

The chain couples TRBV20-1 to TRBJ2-1; 12 bases align to TRBD2. CDR3 length equals 15 residues. Trimming removed 0 bases from V and 9 bases from J; junction bases left unmatched: 6. Germline assignment: CDR1 DFQATT and CDR2 SNEGSKA (reference sequence). DNA of the CDR3: TGCAGTGCTAGAGAGAGACTAGCGGGAGCCTCTGAGCAGTTCTTC. The encoded protein is CSARERLAGASEQFF.

This chain joins TRBV12-3 or TRBV12-4 and TRBJ1-2; D may be TRBD1 (6 bases). The CDR3 is 15 amino acids. Trimming took off 2 bases at V and 4 bases at J, with 14 bases between the two ends. CDR3 coding DNA: TGTGCCAGCAGTTTAAGGATCCAGGGGAGCTATGGCTACACCTTC. It specifies CASSLRIQGSYGYTF.

The rearrangement links TRBV13 to TRBJ2-1, with D possibly being TRBD2 (6 bases). CDR3 length: 14 residues. Germline CDR1 and CDR2: PRHDT and FYEKMQ (reference sequence). The V end lost 2 bases, the J end lost 10 bases, and 15 bases lay between the germline ends. The CDR3 DNA reads TGTGCCAGCAGCTTACGGGGGTTCGCCCCCGAGCAGTTCTTC. Its translation: CASSLRGFAPEQFF.

This clonotype was seen more than once but under ten times. This sequence joins TRBV5-1 and TRBJ1-2, with 8 bases fitting TRBD1. Germline CDR1 is SGHRS and CDR2 is YFSETQ. The CDR3 is made up of 13 amino acids. After removal of 0 bases from V and 8 bases from J, the junction contained 3 bases not matched to a gene. Here the CDR3 DNA reads TGCGCCAGCAGCTTGGAAGGGACAGGAGGCTACACCTTC. Amino acid sequence: CASSLEGTGGYTF. Together with reference TRBV5-1 and TRBJ1-2, the CDR3 gives the full variable domain: KAGVTQTPRYLIKTRGQQVTLSCSPISGHRSVSWYQQTPGQGLQFLFEYFSETQRNKGNFPGRFSGRQFSNSRSEMNVSTLELGDSALYLCASSLEGTGGYTFGSGTRLTVV.

The chain couples TRBV12-3 or TRBV12-4 to TRBJ1-2; 8 positions agree with TRBD1. Unmatched junction bases numbered 7, after V lost 6 bases and J lost 7 bases. The CDR3 is 13 amino acids. CDR3 amino acids: CASSLSTGGGYTF. The CDR3 nucleotides are TGTGCCAGCAGCCTTTCCACAGGGGGTGGCTACACCTTC.

In its sample, this clonotype was seen a few times. J is TRBJ1-1 and V is TRBV14, with D tentatively TRBD1 (5 bases). This CDR3 is built from 14 residues. Trimming took 6 bases from V and 4 from J, leaving 15 bases between them. Germline CDR1 is SGHDN and CDR2 is FVKESK. CDR3: CASRRPGGGTEAFF. The CDR3 bases are TGTGCCAGCAGACGCCCCGGGGGTGGCACTGAAGCTTTCTTT.

This clonotype has more than one count but fewer than ten. V and J are TRBV7-2 and TRBJ1-1, with 7 bases matching TRBD1. The CDR3 runs to 14 residues. With V trimmed by 4 bases and J by 8 bases, 10 bases remained unmatched. CDR1 and CDR2 from the germline V gene are SGHTA and FQGNSA. In DNA, the CDR3 is TGTGCCAGCAGCTCATCAGGGGGGGCCGGAGAAGCTTTCTTT. Translation: CASSSSGGAGEAFF.

This clonotype was seen more than once but under ten times. This chain joins TRBV5-6 and TRBJ2-7, with 9 positions matching TRBD2. This CDR3 has 15 amino acids. Losses at the gene ends were 4 bases for V and 2 bases for J; bases not matched to a gene: 7. Germline V lookup: CDR1 SGHDT, CDR2 YYEEEE. CDR3 amino acids: CASSEGTSRTYEQYF. CDR3 nucleotides: TGTGCCAGCAGCGAAGGGACTAGCAGAACCTACGAGCAGTACTTC.

This clonotype has a handful of counts. The gene calls are TRBV12-3 or TRBV12-4 and TRBJ2-1; 12 bases agree with TRBD2. The trim removed 6 bases at V and 3 bases at J, leaving 6 bases unmatched. This CDR3 spans 16 amino acids. The CDR3 DNA reads as TGTGCCAGCAGGAAGGGACTAGCGGGCAACTACAATGAGCAGTTCTTC. As protein: CASRKGLAGNYNEQFF.

This clonotype was recorded a few times. V usage is TRBV7-9 and J usage is TRBJ2-7; 7 positions agree with TRBD2. Germline V lookup: CDR1 SEHNR, CDR2 FQNEAQ (reference sequence). V was clipped by 5 bases and J by 5 bases; unmatched bases: 12. The CDR3 is made up of 15 amino acids. This CDR3 is CASSPRVGGKNEQYF. DNA of the CDR3: TGTGCCAGCAGCCCCCGGGTGGGGGGGAAAAACGAGCAGTACTTC.

This chain uses TRBV6-2 or TRBV6-3 with TRBJ2-2, with 7 bases lining up with TRBD2. The length of the CDR3 is 15 residues. The junction had 4 bases not matched to a gene; V was cut back by 2 bases and J by 4 bases. Germline CDR1 is MNHEY and CDR2 is SVGEGT. CDR3 coding DNA: TGTGCCAGCAGTTACACGGGACTACCCACCGGGGAGCTGTTTTTT. It codes for CASSYTGLPTGELFF.

This clonotype was recorded a few times. The chain joins TRBV7-8 to TRBJ1-5; possibly TRBD1 for D (5 bases). Germline V lookup: CDR1 SGHVS, CDR2 FQNEAQ. Trimming removed 0 bases at V and 6 bases at J, with 9 bases between. The CDR3 consists of 14 residues. CDR3 loop: CASSLAGAVQPQHF. In nucleotides, the CDR3 is TGTGCCAGCAGCTTAGCAGGGGCGGTTCAGCCCCAGCATTTT.

The CDR3 sequence is CASSPHRGPYEQYF. DNA of the CDR3: TGTGCCAGCAGCCCCCATCGAGGCCCCTACGAGCAGTACTTC. V usage is TRBV7-2 and J usage is TRBJ2-7, with D unclear. V shed 5 bases and J shed 2 bases, with 13 bases lying between them. The CDR3 is 14 residues long. Per germline, CDR1 SGHTA and CDR2 FQGNSA.

The chain joins TRBV5-6 to TRBJ2-7; a possible D gene is TRBD2 (6 bases). This CDR3 comprises 17 residues. Germline values: CDR1 SGHDT, CDR2 YYEEEE. The ends were cut back, 1 base at V and 7 bases at J, with 24 bases in the middle. The CDR3 spells CASSLRPPGPLAGEQYF. Here the CDR3 DNA reads TGTGCCAGCAGCTTGCGTCCCCCGGGACCGCTCGCGGGAGAGCAGTACTTC.

This clonotype was detected only a few times. The J gene is TRBJ1-5, the V gene TRBV5-1; D is unclear. The CDR3 covers 13 residues. The germline V gene has CDR1 SGHRS and CDR2 YFSETQ. Trimming removed 1 base at V and 4 bases at J, with 6 bases between. The CDR3 region is CASSLTTNQPQHF. CDR3 coding DNA: TGCGCCAGCAGCTTGACGACAAATCAGCCCCAGCATTTT.

V and J are TRBV4-3 and TRBJ1-2; D is unresolved. Trimming took off 5 bases at V and 5 bases at J, with 24 bases between the two ends. CDR1 and CDR2 (germline): LGHNA, YSLEER. The CDR3 is 17 amino acids. The CDR3 region has the DNA TGCGCCAGCAGCTCACAAAGGATGAGTGACCCGGGTTATGGCTACACCTTC. The encoded protein is CASSSQRMSDPGYGYTF.

V gene TRBV7-9 combines with J gene TRBJ2-2, with a possible D match to TRBD1 (6 bases). V was shortened by 5 bases and J by 1 base, with 11 bases between the two germline ends. The CDR3 is 15 amino acids. Germline V gene sequence: CDR1 SEHNR, CDR2 FQNEAQ (reference sequence). The CDR3 coding sequence is TGTGCCAGCAGCCCCGACAGGAGGAACACCGGGGAGCTGTTTTTT. Residues: CASSPDRRNTGELFF.

The sample holds a few counts of this clonotype. The V and J genes are TRBV20-1 and TRBJ2-2, with D perhaps TRBD1 (5 bases). Germline V gene sequence: CDR1 DFQATT, CDR2 SNEGSKA (reference sequence). CDR3 length: 15 amino acids. The V gene lost 1 base and the J gene lost 5 bases, with 14 bases spanning the gap. CDR3 loop: CSARAFRGFTGELFF. The CDR3, as DNA: TGCAGTGCTAGAGCATTTAGGGGCTTTACCGGGGAGCTGTTTTTT.

This clonotype was seen more than once but under ten times. The rearrangement links TRBV7-2 to TRBJ2-7; D remains unclear. The germline V gene encodes CDR1 SGHTA and CDR2 FQGNSA. The CDR3 has 13 residues. V lost 3 bases, J lost 1 base, and 7 bases lay in between. For the CDR3, the DNA is TGTGCCAGCAGCTTTAAGGGTTCCTACGAGCAGTACTTC. This gives the protein CASSFKGSYEQYF.

The rearrangement joins TRBV12-3 or TRBV12-4 to TRBJ2-1; 8 positions match TRBD2. The ends lost 5 bases at V and 0 bases at J; junction bases unmatched: 6. The CDR3 length is 16 residues. The CDR3: CASSHPGLGSYNEQFF. The CDR3 DNA is TGTGCCAGCAGTCACCCGGGACTAGGCTCCTACAATGAGCAGTTCTTC.

This clonotype has more than one count but fewer than ten. The chain joins TRBV7-9 to TRBJ2-7; the D gene is possibly TRBD1 (6 bases). Trimming stripped 5 bases from V and 4 bases from J, with 18 bases between. Germline CDR1 SEHNR, CDR2 FQNEAQ (reference sequence). The CDR3 spans 15 residues. CDR3 sequence reads: CASSLLGTSNYEQYF. CDR3 bases: TGTGCCAGCAGCCTCCTCGGGACATCCAATTACGAGCAGTACTTC.